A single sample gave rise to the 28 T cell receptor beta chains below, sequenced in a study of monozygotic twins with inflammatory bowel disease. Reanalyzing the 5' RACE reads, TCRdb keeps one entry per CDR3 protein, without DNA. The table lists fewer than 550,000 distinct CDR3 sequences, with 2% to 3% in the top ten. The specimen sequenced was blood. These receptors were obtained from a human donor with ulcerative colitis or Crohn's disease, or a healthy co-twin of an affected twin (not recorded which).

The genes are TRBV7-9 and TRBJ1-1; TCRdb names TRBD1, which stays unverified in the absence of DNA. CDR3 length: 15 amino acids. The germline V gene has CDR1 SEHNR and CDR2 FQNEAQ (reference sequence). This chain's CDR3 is CASSPNTQGNTEAFF.

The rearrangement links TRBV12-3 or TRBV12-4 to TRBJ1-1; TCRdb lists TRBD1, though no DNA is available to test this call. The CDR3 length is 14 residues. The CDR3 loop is CASTPREKNTEAFF.

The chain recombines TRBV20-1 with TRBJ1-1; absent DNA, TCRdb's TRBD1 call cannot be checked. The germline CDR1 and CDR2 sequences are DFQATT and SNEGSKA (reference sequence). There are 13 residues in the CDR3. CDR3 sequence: CSARVTGISEAFF.

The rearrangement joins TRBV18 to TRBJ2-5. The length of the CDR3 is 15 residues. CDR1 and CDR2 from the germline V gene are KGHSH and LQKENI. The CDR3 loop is CASSPAIRSQETQYF. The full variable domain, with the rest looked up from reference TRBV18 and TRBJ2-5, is NAGVMQNPRHLVRRRGQEARLRCSPMKGHSHVYWYRQLPEEGLKFMVYLQKENIIDESGMPKERFSAEFPKEGPSILRIQQVVRGDSAAYFCASSPAIRSQETQYFGPGTRLLVL.

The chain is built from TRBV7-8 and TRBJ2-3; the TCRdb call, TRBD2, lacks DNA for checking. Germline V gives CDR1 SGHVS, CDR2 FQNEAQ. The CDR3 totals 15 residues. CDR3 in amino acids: CASSSGGPGPDTQYF.

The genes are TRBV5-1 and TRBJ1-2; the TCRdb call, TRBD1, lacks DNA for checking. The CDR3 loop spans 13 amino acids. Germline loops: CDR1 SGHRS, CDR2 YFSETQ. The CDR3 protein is CASSYSGGYGYTF.

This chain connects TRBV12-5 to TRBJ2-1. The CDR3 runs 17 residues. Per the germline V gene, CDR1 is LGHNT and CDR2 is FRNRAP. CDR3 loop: CASGLVGWVRTYNEQFF.

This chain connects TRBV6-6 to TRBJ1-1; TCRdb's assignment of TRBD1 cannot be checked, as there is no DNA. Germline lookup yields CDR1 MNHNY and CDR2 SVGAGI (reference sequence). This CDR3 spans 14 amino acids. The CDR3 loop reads CASTPRTGKTEAFF.

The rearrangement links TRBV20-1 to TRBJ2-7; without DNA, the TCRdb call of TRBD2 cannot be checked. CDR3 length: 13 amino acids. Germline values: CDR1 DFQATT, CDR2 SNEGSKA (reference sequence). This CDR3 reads CSAGTLSSYEQYF.

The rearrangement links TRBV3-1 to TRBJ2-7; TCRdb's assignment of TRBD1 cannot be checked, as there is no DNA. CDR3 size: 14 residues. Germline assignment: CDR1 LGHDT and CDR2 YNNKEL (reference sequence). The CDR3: CASSQRGGTYEQYF.

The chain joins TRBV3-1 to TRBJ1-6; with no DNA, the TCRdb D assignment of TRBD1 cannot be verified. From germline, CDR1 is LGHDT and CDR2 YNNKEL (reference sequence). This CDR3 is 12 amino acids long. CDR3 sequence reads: CASSPQGRPLHF.

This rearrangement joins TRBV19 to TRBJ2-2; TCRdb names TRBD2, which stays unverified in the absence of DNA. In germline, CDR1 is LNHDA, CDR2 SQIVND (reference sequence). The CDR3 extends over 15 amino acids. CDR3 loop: CASSIEARGTGELFF.

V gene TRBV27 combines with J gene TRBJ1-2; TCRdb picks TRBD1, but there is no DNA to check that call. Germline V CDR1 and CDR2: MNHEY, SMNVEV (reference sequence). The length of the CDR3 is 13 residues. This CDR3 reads CASRTGGSYGYTF.

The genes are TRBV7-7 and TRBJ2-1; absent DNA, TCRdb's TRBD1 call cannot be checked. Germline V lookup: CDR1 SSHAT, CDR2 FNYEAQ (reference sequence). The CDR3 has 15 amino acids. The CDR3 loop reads CASSFSLSKGDEQFF.

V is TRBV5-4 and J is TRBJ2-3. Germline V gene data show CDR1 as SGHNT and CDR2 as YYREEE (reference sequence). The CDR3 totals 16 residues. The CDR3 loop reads CASSYGPAGGTDTQYF.

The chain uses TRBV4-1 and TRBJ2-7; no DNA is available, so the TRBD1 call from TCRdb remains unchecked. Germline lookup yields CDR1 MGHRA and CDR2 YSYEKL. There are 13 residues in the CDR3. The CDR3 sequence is CASSQGAVQNLYF.

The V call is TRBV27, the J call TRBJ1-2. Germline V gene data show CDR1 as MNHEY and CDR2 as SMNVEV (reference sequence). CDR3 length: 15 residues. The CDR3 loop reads CASSKLRTDNYGYTF.

CDR3 sequence: CASSGGGTSGSNPLGNEQFF. The chain links TRBV19 to TRBJ2-1; TCRdb's assignment of TRBD2 cannot be checked, as there is no DNA. CDR1 is LNHDA, CDR2 SQIVND, per germline (reference sequence). This CDR3 contains 20 residues.

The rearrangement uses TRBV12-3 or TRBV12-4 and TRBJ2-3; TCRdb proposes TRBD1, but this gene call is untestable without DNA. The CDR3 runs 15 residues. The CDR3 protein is CASSPRGSLTDTQYF.

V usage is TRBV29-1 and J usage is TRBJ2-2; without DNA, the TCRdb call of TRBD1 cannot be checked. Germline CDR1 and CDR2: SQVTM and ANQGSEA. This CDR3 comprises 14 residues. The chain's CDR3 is CSINPGRNTGELFF.

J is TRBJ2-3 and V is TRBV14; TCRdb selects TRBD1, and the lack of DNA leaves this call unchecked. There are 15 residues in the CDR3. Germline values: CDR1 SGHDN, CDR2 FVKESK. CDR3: CASSQQGARTDTQYF.

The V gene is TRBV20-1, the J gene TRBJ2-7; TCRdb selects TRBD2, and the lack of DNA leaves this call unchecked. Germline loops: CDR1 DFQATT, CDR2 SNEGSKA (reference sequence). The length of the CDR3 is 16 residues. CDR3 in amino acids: CSARIRLAGGKSEQYF.

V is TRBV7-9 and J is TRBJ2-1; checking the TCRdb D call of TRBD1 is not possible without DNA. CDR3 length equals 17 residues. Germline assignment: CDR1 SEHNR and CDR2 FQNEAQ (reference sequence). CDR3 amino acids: CASSSHPGQASYGEQFF.

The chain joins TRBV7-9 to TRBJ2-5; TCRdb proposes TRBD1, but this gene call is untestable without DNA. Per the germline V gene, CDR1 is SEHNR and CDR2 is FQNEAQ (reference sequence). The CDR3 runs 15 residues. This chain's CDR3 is CASSPWGHLQETQYF.

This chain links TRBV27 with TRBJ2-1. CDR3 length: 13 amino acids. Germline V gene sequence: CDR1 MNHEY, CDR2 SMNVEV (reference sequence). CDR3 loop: CASRPQDYNEQFF.

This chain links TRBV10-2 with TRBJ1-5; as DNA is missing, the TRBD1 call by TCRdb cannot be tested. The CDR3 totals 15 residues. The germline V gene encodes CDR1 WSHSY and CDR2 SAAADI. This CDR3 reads CASSEQLGTGGPQHF.

The CDR3 is CASSLEGYGNQPQHF. The chain recombines TRBV7-9 with TRBJ1-5. The CDR3 is 15 residues long. Per germline, CDR1 SEHNR and CDR2 FQNEAQ (reference sequence).

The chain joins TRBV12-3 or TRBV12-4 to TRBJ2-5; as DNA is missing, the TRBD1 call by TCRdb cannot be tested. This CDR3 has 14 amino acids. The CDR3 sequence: CASSAGQIKETQYF.